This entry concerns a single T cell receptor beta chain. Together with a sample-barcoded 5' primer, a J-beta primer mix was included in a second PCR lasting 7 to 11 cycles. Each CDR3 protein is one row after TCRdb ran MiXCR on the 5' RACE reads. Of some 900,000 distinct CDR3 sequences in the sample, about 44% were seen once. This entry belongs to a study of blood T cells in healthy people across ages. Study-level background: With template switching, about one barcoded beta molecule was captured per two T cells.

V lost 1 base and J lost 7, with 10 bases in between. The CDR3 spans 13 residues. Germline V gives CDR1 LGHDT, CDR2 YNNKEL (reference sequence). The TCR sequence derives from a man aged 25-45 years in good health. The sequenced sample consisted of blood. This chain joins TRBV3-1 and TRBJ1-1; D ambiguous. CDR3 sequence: CASSQARWGEAFF. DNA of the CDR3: TGTGCCAGCAGCCAAGCCAGGTGGGGTGAAGCTTTCTTT.